This TCR beta chain was recorded in a study of regulatory T cells in long-lasting Graves disease. This sample's time point: newly diagnosed GD, antithyroid drugs for less than 3 months. PBMCs were the source of the RNA used for TCR sequencing. CDR3 length: 15 amino acids. Trimming cost V 6 bases and J 0 bases, with 14 bases left between them. Germline V gene lookup returns CDR1 MDHEN and CDR2 SYDVKM. Through Arm-PCR of CDR3 regions and iRepertoire HTBI primers, TCR beta libraries were built. TCRdb independently ran MiXCR on the multiplex PCR reads; one entry per CDR3 protein. Of about 560,000 distinct CDR3 sequences in the sample, roughly 15% were seen once. These same data were also listed under a study on T cells in Graves' hyperthyroidism and ophthalmopathy.

The genes are TRBV28 and TRBJ2-5; the D gene could be TRBD1 or TRBD2 (5 bases each). The sample consisted of peripheral blood mononuclear cells (PBMCs), taken at new diagnosis, from a patient treated with antithyroid drugs. The TCR sequence derives from a man between 18 and 29 years old with Graves disease. CDR3 residues: CASSSGPSYQETQYF. The DNA for the CDR3 is TGTGCCAGCAGCTCGGGACCGTCGTACCAAGAGACCCAGTACTTC.